Each of the 25 T cell receptor beta chains below was sequenced from the same sample in a study of shared clonotypes between healthy human individuals (dated by TCRdb to about 2020). Libraries were made using the immunoSEQ multiplex PCR assay. The clones in this table, taken by TCRdb from immuneACCESS, are in-frame only. Not every clone is retained; where verified, under half of the shortfall comes from an unresolved V gene, and the cause of the rest is unknown. The sample has about 1,500,000 clones on record, around 95% of them singletons. Together, the top ten hold approximately 1.1% of the sample. The sequenced material came from naive CD4+ T cells sorted from blood. The cell subset or site tag for this specimen amounts to: CD45RA+ positively selected. These receptors were taken from a man aged 25 to 45 in good health.

The chain couples TRBV9 to TRBJ1-1; perhaps TRBD1 as D (5 bases). Germline-derived CDR1 and CDR2 are SGDLS and YYNGEE. The CDR3 is made up of 13 amino acids. Trimming pared 3 bases from V and 5 bases from J, leaving 11 bases between. The CDR3 region is CASSAGTLTEAFF. The DNA for the CDR3 is TGTGCCAGCAGCGCAGGGACTCTTACTGAAGCTTTCTTT.

The rearrangement uses TRBV29-1 and TRBJ2-7; 13 nucleotides line up with TRBD2. The CDR3 is 16 amino acids. The germline gives CDR1 SQVTM, CDR2 ANQGSEA. The V segment lost 7 bases and the J segment 5 bases; nucleotides outside the gene matches: 14. In nucleotides, the CDR3 is TGCAGCGCCCGAAGACCGGGACTAGCGGGACCTCACGAGCAGTACTTC. This encodes CSARRPGLAGPHEQYF.

The chain recombines TRBV7-9 with TRBJ1-5, with D hard to call. This CDR3 is 17 amino acids long. Germline CDR1 reads SEHNR; CDR2 reads FQNEAQ (reference sequence). Trimming removed 2 bases at V and 0 bases at J, with 14 bases between. The CDR3 DNA is TGTGCCAGCAGCTTATTCAAAGGGTTACATAGCAATCAGCCCCAGCATTTT. Its protein is CASSLFKGLHSNQPQHF.

The chain carries TRBV5-6 and TRBJ2-3; 8 positions agree with TRBD2. Germline loops: CDR1 SGHDT, CDR2 YYEEEE. The junction had 10 bases not matched to a gene; V was cut back by 4 bases and J by 3 bases. This CDR3 is built from 16 residues. The CDR3 sequence is CASSPAGLGLTDTQYF. The CDR3 DNA follows: TGTGCCAGCAGCCCAGCGGGACTAGGATTAACAGATACGCAGTATTTT.

V gene TRBV18 combines with J gene TRBJ2-5; weak D call: TRBD2 (5 bases). Between the trimmed V and J ends, which lost 0 bases and 7 bases, there was a span of 12 bases. This CDR3 spans 14 amino acids. Germline loops: CDR1 KGHSH, CDR2 LQKENI. The CDR3 is CASSPPSSEGTQYF. The CDR3 DNA sequence: TGTGCCAGCTCACCACCCTCTAGTGAGGGGACCCAGTACTTC.

The chain links TRBV10-2 to TRBJ2-1; the match to TRBD2 covers 13 bases. Germline V gene data show CDR1 as WSHSY and CDR2 as SAAADI. Trimming removed 8 bases from V and 7 bases from J; junction bases left unmatched: 14. The CDR3 sequence is 17 residues long. CDR3 bases: TGCGCCAGCGTCAGGGCCCGGACTAGCGGGAGTGAGAATGAGCAGTTCTTC. This gives the protein CASVRARTSGSENEQFF.

This clone was counted once. This sequence joins TRBV29-1 and TRBJ1-2; no definite D call. Germline loops: CDR1 SQVTM, CDR2 ANQGSEA. CDR3 size: 13 residues. Trimming removed 5 bases from V and 4 bases from J, with 14 bases in between. The CDR3 loop is CSVSSKGGYGYTF. For the CDR3, the DNA is TGCAGCGTTAGTTCGAAGGGAGGCTATGGCTACACCTTC.

This chain joins TRBV19 and TRBJ2-7; TRBD1 is a possible D gene (6 bases). The CDR3 is 14 amino acids. Germline loops: CDR1 LNHDA, CDR2 SQIVND (reference sequence). Between the trimmed V and J ends, which lost 3 bases and 4 bases, there was a span of 13 bases. This CDR3 is CASSIPGTLYEQYF. CDR3 bases: TGTGCCAGTAGTATCCCCGGGACACTGTACGAGCAGTACTTC. The full variable domain, its missing parts supplied by reference TRBV19 and TRBJ2-7, is DGGITQSPKYLFRKEGQNVTLSCEQNLNHDAMYWYRQDPGQGLRLIYYSQIVNDFQKGDIAEGYSVSREKKESFPLTVTSAQKNPTAFYLCASSIPGTLYEQYFGPGTRLTVT.

This clone was observed a single time. The CDR3 DNA follows: TGTGCCAGTCAGACAGATACGTATGGCTACACCTTC. It encodes CASQTDTYGYTF. This chain links TRBV2 with TRBJ1-2, with D possibly TRBD1 on 5 matching bases. The CDR3 runs 12 residues. In germline, CDR1 is SNHLY, CDR2 FYNNEI. V lost 9 bases and J lost 5, with 13 bases in between.

Concerning this clone itself: Distinct nucleotide sequences in the sample also encode this CDR3. The chain combines TRBV2 with TRBJ2-5; maybe TRBD1 (5 bases). Germline lookup yields CDR1 SNHLY and CDR2 FYNNEI. The CDR3 loop spans 12 amino acids. The V and J ends lost 5 bases and 3 bases respectively, with 7 bases between them. DNA of the CDR3: TGTGCCAGCAGTTTGACAGAAGAGACCCAGTACTTC. This sequence encodes CASSLTEETQYF.

Concerning this clone itself: The same CDR3 also results from other DNA sequences found in this sample. In DNA, the CDR3 is TGCGCCAGCAGCTTGGTGTCCGGGGGCACAGATACGCAGTATTTT. It specifies CASSLVSGGTDTQYF. The chain is built from TRBV5-1 and TRBJ2-3, with D perhaps matching TRBD2 (5 bases). Looked up from germline, CDR1 is SGHRS and CDR2 is YFSETQ. The CDR3 runs 15 residues. V was clipped by 0 bases and J by 1 base, with 9 bases between them.

On this clone itself: This sample also contains other DNA sequences that code for the same CDR3. The rearrangement links TRBV5-4 to TRBJ2-7, with D perhaps TRBD1 (6 bases). This CDR3 has 15 residues. The V gene lost 4 bases and the J gene lost 0 bases, with 14 bases spanning the gap. Germline V gene data show CDR1 as SGHNT and CDR2 as YYREEE (reference sequence). In DNA, the CDR3 is TGTGCCAGCAGCCTGGCAGGGACATCCTCCTACGAGCAGTACTTC. It encodes CASSLAGTSSYEQYF.

This clone is a singleton in its sample. The chain uses TRBV7-9 and TRBJ2-7, with 7 bases aligning to TRBD1. V gave up 4 bases and J gave up 0 bases; unmatched junction bases: 3. The germline CDR1 and CDR2 sequences are SEHNR and FQNEAQ (reference sequence). The CDR3 covers 14 residues. The CDR3, as DNA: TGTGCCAGCAGCTCGACAGGGCCCTCCTACGAGCAGTACTTC. It specifies CASSSTGPSYEQYF.

The rearrangement links TRBV19 to TRBJ2-7; D ambiguous. Per germline, CDR1 LNHDA and CDR2 SQIVND (reference sequence). The V gene lost 2 bases and the J gene lost 1 base, with 6 bases spanning the gap. This CDR3 is built from 13 residues. CDR3 DNA sequence: TGTGCCAGTAGTATATTGCCTTCCTACGAGCAGTACTTC. Translation: CASSILPSYEQYF.

A word on this clone: This CDR3 is also generated by other DNA sequences in the sample. The V and J genes are TRBV20-1 and TRBJ1-5; D unresolved. Germline values: CDR1 DFQATT, CDR2 SNEGSKA (reference sequence). Trimming shortened V by 1 base and J by 9 bases, and 7 bases separated the two germline ends. The length of the CDR3 is 11 residues. CDR3 DNA sequence: TGCAGTGCTAGAGGGCCTCGGCCCCAGCATTTT. Translating gives CSARGPRPQHF.

A word on this clone: Mismatch with germline at one junction end may stem from a read error. The V call is TRBV2, the J call TRBJ1-1; unclear D gene. Germline assignment: CDR1 SNHLY and CDR2 FYNNEI. The CDR3 runs 8 residues. CDR3 in DNA: TGTGCCAGCAACGGGGTAACCTTT. This encodes CASNGVTF.

About this clone: At the DNA level, this CDR3 is encoded by other sequences in the same sample as well. This chain uses TRBV7-9 with TRBJ2-2; the D is unclear. The CDR3 consists of 10 residues. In germline, CDR1 is SEHNR, CDR2 FQNEAQ (reference sequence). The germline V and J ends were trimmed by 5 bases and 8 bases, with 3 bases remaining between them. CDR3 region: CASSLGELFF. Written as DNA, the CDR3 is TGTGCCAGCAGCCTTGGGGAGCTGTTTTTT.

Here the CDR3 DNA reads TGCGCCAGCAGCTTGTTCCCGGGGACCCTAAGGGCCTCCTACGAGCAGTACTTC. This gives the protein CASSLFPGTLRASYEQYF. This chain joins TRBV5-1 and TRBJ2-7, with D perhaps TRBD1 or TRBD2 (5 bases each). CDR1 and CDR2 from the germline V gene are SGHRS and YFSETQ. The CDR3 loop spans 18 amino acids. The V end lost 1 base, the J end lost 0 bases, and 20 bases lay between the germline ends.

V is TRBV11-2 and J is TRBJ2-1; 10 nucleotides agree with TRBD2. From germline, CDR1 is SGHAT and CDR2 FQNNGV. V shed 5 bases, J shed 4 bases, and the junction held 5 bases outside the gene matches. This CDR3 is built from 15 residues. For the CDR3, the DNA is TGTGCCAGCAGCAGTACTAGCGGGAAGTACAATGAGCAGTTCTTC. Amino acid sequence: CASSSTSGKYNEQFF.

As DNA, the CDR3 is TGTGCCAGTAGTATATACGGGGACAGAACCGGCAGGGGCTATCAGCCCCAGCATTTT. Its translation is CASSIYGDRTGRGYQPQHF. This chain connects TRBV19 to TRBJ1-5; 7 bases are a match to TRBD1. The CDR3 extends over 19 amino acids. The trim removed 2 bases at V and 5 bases at J, leaving 18 bases unmatched. Per germline, CDR1 LNHDA and CDR2 SQIVND (reference sequence). Based on the CDR3 plus reference TRBV19 and TRBJ1-5, the full variable domain is DGGITQSPKYLFRKEGQNVTLSCEQNLNHDAMYWYRQDPGQGLRLIYYSQIVNDFQKGDIAEGYSVSREKKESFPLTVTSAQKNPTAFYLCASSIYGDRTGRGYQPQHFGDGTRLSIL.

The table lists this clone with a count of one. This chain uses TRBV7-9 with TRBJ2-7; D ambiguous. Trimming took 5 bases from V and 5 from J, leaving 10 bases between them. The CDR3 covers 12 residues. Germline V gives CDR1 SEHNR, CDR2 FQNEAQ (reference sequence). CDR3 bases: TGTGCCAGCAGCCGTCACCTTCACGAGCAGTACTTC. Its protein is CASSRHLHEQYF.

This sequence joins TRBV7-2 and TRBJ1-5; D is ambiguous. Germline V gene data show CDR1 as SGHTA and CDR2 as FQGNSA. Trimming pared 4 bases from V and 3 bases from J, leaving 7 bases between. The CDR3 totals 13 residues. The CDR3 is CASSSSYNQPQHF. For the CDR3, the DNA is TGTGCCAGCAGCTCATCTTACAATCAGCCCCAGCATTTT.

The chain employs TRBV5-1 and TRBJ2-1; D is unclear. The CDR3 contains 11 residues. V shed 5 bases and J shed 6 bases, with 6 bases lying between them. Looked up from germline, CDR1 is SGHRS and CDR2 is YFSETQ. The CDR3 DNA is TGCGCCAGCAGGATAGGCAATGAGCAGTTCTTC. It yields the protein CASRIGNEQFF.

This chain joins TRBV19 and TRBJ2-1, with unresolved D. The V gene lost 7 bases and the J gene lost 4 bases, with 17 bases spanning the gap. Per the germline V gene, CDR1 is LNHDA and CDR2 is SQIVND (reference sequence). This CDR3 has 15 amino acids. The CDR3 loop reads CASTGSREVYNEQFF. In DNA, the CDR3 is TGTGCCAGTACCGGGTCCCGAGAAGTTTACAATGAGCAGTTCTTC.

The chain is built from TRBV11-2 and TRBJ2-3; 12 nucleotides align to TRBD2. The CDR3 has 17 residues. The ends lost 1 base at V and 6 bases at J; junction bases unmatched: 8. CDR1 SGHAT and CDR2 FQNNGV come from the germline V gene. The CDR3 DNA follows: TGTGCCAGCAGCTTAGGGCTAGCGGGAGGGCCAAGGGATACGCAGTATTTT. This encodes CASSLGLAGGPRDTQYF.